This T cell receptor (beta chain) is drawn from a study of control samples from healthy donors and cancer patients. The repertoire was sequenced with immunoSEQ multiplex PCR; TCRdb's copy has only in-frame clones and lacks some. The repertoire has around 31,000 clones, around 94% of them found once; the top ten carry under 7%. This sequence originates from a man between 60 and 70 years old in good health. The sequenced sample consisted of blood.

CDR3 DNA: TGTGCCAGCAGCCCCGGGTGGGGGTACAATGAGCAGTTCTTC. This sequence encodes CASSPGWGYNEQFF. The chain joins TRBV6-2 or TRBV6-3 to TRBJ2-1; D tentatively reads TRBD1 or TRBD2 (5 bases each). Germline V gene sequence: CDR1 MNHEY, CDR2 SVGEGT. V was shortened by 6 bases and J by 4 bases, with 13 bases between the two germline ends. CDR3 length equals 14 residues.